The 24 T cell receptor beta chains reported below all come from one sample, sequenced in a study of cytomegalovirus exposure and HLA in healthy donors listed by TCRdb under 2017. The library relied on the immunoSEQ multiplex PCR assay. TCRdb carries this immuneACCESS record with in-frame sequences only. Its versions omit some clonotypes, under half of them owing to an unresolved V gene in the studies checked, with the rest unexplained. Here the sample has roughly 120,000 clones; 85% to 90% occur a single time. 2% to 2.5% of the sample is in the top ten clones. The source material was PBMCs. These receptors originate from a young woman in good health and CMV-seronegative.

J is TRBJ1-5 and V is TRBV2; 7 bases match TRBD1. Germline V CDR1 and CDR2: SNHLY, FYNNEI. Germline trimming cut 5 bases from V and 0 bases from J; bases unmatched to any gene: 10. The length of the CDR3 is 17 residues. This CDR3 reads CASSRDRPGYSNQPQHF. CDR3 DNA: TGTGCCAGCAGTCGGGACAGACCAGGATATAGCAATCAGCCCCAGCATTTT. Full variable domain (rest looked up from reference TRBV2 and TRBJ1-5): EPEVTQTPSHQVTQMGQEVILRCVPISNHLYFYWYRQILGQKVEFLVSFYNNEISEKSEIFDDQFSVERPDGSNFTLKIRSTKLEDSAMYFCASSRDRPGYSNQPQHFGDGTRLSIL.

This chain links TRBV18 with TRBJ2-1; weak D call: TRBD2 (5 bases). The CDR3 length is 17 residues. Germline CDR1 reads KGHSH; CDR2 reads LQKENI. V was cut by 6 bases and J by 1 base, with 19 bases left in between. The CDR3 DNA is TGTGCCAGCTCGCTTAGAGGCGGAGGCGGGTCCTACAATGAGCAGTTCTTC. This translates into CASSLRGGGGSYNEQFF.

The genes are TRBV18 and TRBJ2-2; D is uncertain. The CDR3 spans 12 residues. V was clipped by 3 bases and J by 6 bases, with 5 bases between them. Germline values: CDR1 KGHSH, CDR2 LQKENI. This chain's CDR3 is CASSPLPGELFF. DNA for the CDR3: TGTGCCAGCTCACCCCTACCCGGGGAGCTGTTTTTT.

The chain is built from TRBV11-2 and TRBJ2-7; TRBD2 agrees at 9 bases. The CDR3 spans 16 residues. The germline V gene encodes CDR1 SGHAT and CDR2 FQNNGV. Trimming cost V 4 bases and J 7 bases; bases outside gene matches: 14. This CDR3 is CASSSGGGAVFGEQYF. For the CDR3, the DNA is TGTGCCAGCAGCTCCGGCGGGGGGGCCGTATTTGGGGAGCAGTACTTC.

In this sample, this clone turned up once. Additional DNA sequences in this sample encode the identical CDR3. V and J are TRBV7-2 and TRBJ2-7; 9 bases fit TRBD2. Trimming took 1 base from V and 4 from J; bases not matched to a gene: 5. The germline V gene has CDR1 SGHTA and CDR2 FQGNSA. This CDR3 comprises 15 residues. The CDR3 loop is CASSLVASGNYEQYF. CDR3 nucleotide sequence: TGTGCCAGCAGCTTAGTAGCTAGCGGGAATTACGAGCAGTACTTC.

The rearrangement links TRBV6-1 to TRBJ1-2, with TRBD1 as a possible D gene (5 bases). Germline V lookup: CDR1 MNHNS, CDR2 SASEGT. Between the trimmed V and J ends, which lost 2 bases and 4 bases, there was a span of 17 bases. CDR3 size: 16 residues. CDR3 region: CASSEMTAGGGYGYTF. CDR3 sequence (DNA): TGTGCCAGCAGTGAAATGACGGCGGGCGGGGGCTATGGCTACACCTTC.

This sequence joins TRBV9 and TRBJ2-1; weak D call: TRBD2 (6 bases). The CDR3 length is 15 residues. Germline-derived CDR1 and CDR2 are SGDLS and YYNGEE. Trimming pared 0 bases from V and 5 bases from J, leaving 12 bases between. CDR3 in amino acids: CASSVVSSEHNEQFF. The DNA of the CDR3 is TGTGCCAGCAGCGTAGTGTCTAGCGAACACAATGAGCAGTTCTTC.

The genes are TRBV25-1 and TRBJ1-4, with no clear D. Germline assignment: CDR1 MGHDK and CDR2 SYGVNS. The V gene lost 8 bases and the J gene lost 3 bases, with 13 bases spanning the gap. This CDR3 region has 14 residues. This chain's CDR3 is CASRSQVPNEKLFF. The CDR3 coding sequence is TGTGCCAGCCGAAGCCAGGTACCTAATGAAAAACTGTTTTTT.

This chain joins TRBV5-4 and TRBJ1-2; 8 nucleotides match TRBD1. This CDR3 spans 17 amino acids. The J segment lost 0 bases and the V segment lost 0 bases, leaving 7 bases of the junction unmatched. Germline CDR1 is SGHNT and CDR2 is YYREEE (reference sequence). CDR3 sequence reads: CASSLAWTGTTNYGYTF. The CDR3, as DNA: TGTGCCAGCAGCTTGGCCTGGACAGGGACGACTAACTATGGCTACACCTTC.

The gene calls are TRBV29-1 and TRBJ1-3; D remains unclear. V lost 4 bases and J 1 base, leaving 8 bases between the germline ends. This CDR3 is built from 13 residues. CDR1 is SQVTM, CDR2 ANQGSEA, per germline. CDR3 sequence (DNA): TGCAGCGTTGGTTCGGTTTCTGGAAACACCATATATTTT. Translated, it gives CSVGSVSGNTIYF.

V gene TRBV27 combines with J gene TRBJ2-1; D is perhaps TRBD1 (6 bases). Between the trimmed V and J ends, which lost 6 bases and 7 bases, there was a span of 13 bases. This CDR3 has 13 residues. Germline-derived CDR1 and CDR2 are MNHEY and SMNVEV (reference sequence). The CDR3 nucleotides are TGTGCCAGCAGCCCTACAGGGTGGAATGAGCAGTTCTTC. Translating gives CASSPTGWNEQFF.

The V gene is TRBV7-9, the J gene TRBJ2-2, with unresolved D. Germline CDR1 SEHNR, CDR2 FQNEAQ (reference sequence). V dropped 5 bases and J dropped 7 bases, with 14 bases sitting between them. This CDR3 region has 14 residues. The CDR3 DNA is TGTGCCAGCAGCCCCCGCTCGAGTGACGGGGAGCTGTTTTTT. Translating gives CASSPRSSDGELFF.

The rearrangement uses TRBV28 and TRBJ2-1; 10 nucleotides agree with TRBD1. The V and J ends lost 2 bases and 8 bases, in that order; junction bases with no gene match: 6. The CDR3 spans 15 residues. CDR1 and CDR2 (germline): MDHEN, SYDVKM. CDR3 sequence (DNA): TGTGCCAGCAGTTTAAGACAGGGGGCTGTCTATGAGCAGTTCTTC. Translating gives CASSLRQGAVYEQFF.

The J gene is TRBJ2-7, the V gene TRBV6-5; D gene ambiguous. This CDR3 contains 15 residues. Germline loops: CDR1 MNHEY, CDR2 SVGAGI. V lost 0 bases, J lost 0 bases, and 9 bases lay in between. The CDR3: CASSYSAGTSYEQYF. The CDR3 DNA follows: TGTGCCAGCAGTTACTCGGCAGGCACCTCCTACGAGCAGTACTTC.

This clone was counted a few times. The chain links TRBV11-2 to TRBJ1-1; TRBD1 matches at 10 bases. The CDR3 is 13 amino acids. Trimming took 6 bases from V and 7 from J; bases not matched to a gene: 5. CDR1 and CDR2 (germline): SGHAT, FQNNGV. The DNA of the CDR3 is TGTGCCAGCAGTAGACAGGGGGCCTTTGAAGCTTTCTTT. Translated, it gives CASSRQGAFEAFF.

This chain links TRBV6-5 with TRBJ1-6, with a weak D call TRBD1 (6 bases). V was trimmed by 0 bases and J by 7 bases, leaving 10 bases between them. The CDR3 is 15 residues long. Per germline, CDR1 MNHEY and CDR2 SVGAGI. The CDR3 DNA reads as TGTGCCAGCAGTTACTCAGCAGGGGCCAATTCACCCCTCCACTTT. Protein product: CASSYSAGANSPLHF.

CDR3 amino acids: CASSLETGVGGNQPQHF. CDR3 nucleotide sequence: TGTGCCAGTAGTCTGGAGACAGGGGTTGGTGGCAATCAGCCCCAGCATTTT. The chain recombines TRBV19 with TRBJ1-5; 8 positions agree with TRBD1. The CDR3 contains 17 residues. J was trimmed by 2 bases and V by 5 bases; bases with no gene match: 11. Germline V gives CDR1 LNHDA, CDR2 SQIVND (reference sequence).

This clone was recorded once. V and J are TRBV6-1 and TRBJ2-7; TRBD1 might be the D (6 bases). Germline CDR1 is MNHNS and CDR2 is SASEGT. The V and J ends lost 3 bases and 5 bases respectively, with 14 bases between them. This CDR3 is 14 amino acids long. The CDR3 coding sequence is TGTGCCAGCAGTGATAAGGGCAGGGGCAACGAGCAGTACTTC. Protein: CASSDKGRGNEQYF.

The count of this clone is one. V usage is TRBV7-2 and J usage is TRBJ2-7, with unresolved D. CDR3 length equals 15 residues. The germline gives CDR1 SGHTA, CDR2 FQGNSA. Trimming shortened V by 1 base and J by 5 bases, and 15 bases separated the two germline ends. CDR3 DNA: TGTGCCAGCAGCTTAGGCGGAGCCACCCCTCACGAGCAGTACTTC. It specifies CASSLGGATPHEQYF.

The chain uses TRBV27 and TRBJ2-7; 7 bases are a match to TRBD1. The V and J ends lost 6 bases and 5 bases, in that order; junction bases with no gene match: 7. CDR1 MNHEY and CDR2 SMNVEV come from the germline V gene (reference sequence). CDR3 length: 13 amino acids. This chain's CDR3 is CASRKQGSHEQYF. CDR3 nucleotide sequence: TGTGCCAGCAGGAAACAGGGGTCCCACGAGCAGTACTTC.

This rearrangement joins TRBV6-5 to TRBJ1-3, with 10 bases matching TRBD1. After removal of 6 bases from V and 7 bases from J, the junction contained 6 bases not matched to a gene. Germline CDR1 and CDR2: MNHEY and SVGAGI. The CDR3 runs 14 residues. CDR3 sequence (DNA): TGTGCCAGCAGCTCAGCGGACAGGGGGAACACCATATATTTT. Its protein product is CASSSADRGNTIYF.

The chain links TRBV7-2 to TRBJ1-1, with 8 bases identical to TRBD1. Germline assignment: CDR1 SGHTA and CDR2 FQGNSA. The CDR3 consists of 12 residues. With V trimmed by 8 bases and J by 4 bases, 3 bases remained unmatched. The CDR3 region is CASDRGVTEAFF. The CDR3 DNA reads as TGTGCCAGCGACAGGGGTGTCACTGAAGCTTTCTTT.

J is TRBJ1-2 and V is TRBV6-5, with D tentatively TRBD1 (6 bases). In germline, CDR1 is MNHEY, CDR2 SVGAGI. Between the trimmed V and J ends, which lost 6 bases and 4 bases, there was a span of 12 bases. The CDR3 spans 13 residues. CDR3 sequence: CASRGPGVYGYTF. The CDR3, as DNA: TGTGCCAGCAGGGGCCCAGGGGTCTATGGCTACACCTTC.

The chain has TRBV27 and TRBJ1-1; D is uncertain. Between the trimmed V and J ends, which lost 5 bases and 6 bases, there was a span of 16 bases. The CDR3 is 14 amino acids. CDR1 and CDR2 from the germline V gene are MNHEY and SMNVEV (reference sequence). CDR3 in DNA: TGTGCCAGCAGTCCGCTAGGCAGTAAATCTGAAGCTTTCTTT. Its translation is CASSPLGSKSEAFF.